A single sample gave rise to the 2 T cell receptor beta chains below, sequenced in a study of blood T cell repertoires in COVID-19. Sequencing was performed with immunoSEQ multiplex PCR; in TCRdb, only in-frame clones are kept and a portion is missing. The sample lists around 200,000 clones; around 83% were seen once. The sample taken for sequencing was peripheral blood. These receptors were obtained from an elderly woman with acute or convalescent COVID-19.

The chain joins TRBV5-1 to TRBJ2-1, with a tentative D call TRBD2 (6 bases). Germline CDR1 SGHRS, CDR2 YFSETQ. The CDR3 contains 17 residues. The germline V and J ends were trimmed by 0 bases and 1 base, with 14 bases remaining between them. The CDR3 sequence is CASSLDGTGASYNEQFF. CDR3 sequence (DNA): TGCGCCAGCAGCTTGGATGGTACGGGAGCGTCCTACAATGAGCAGTTCTTC.

This chain joins TRBV4-2 and TRBJ1-6; D ambiguous. The CDR3 contains 16 residues. Trimming removed 7 bases at V and 2 bases at J, with 15 bases between. Germline V CDR1 and CDR2: LGHNA, YNFKEQ. The CDR3 loop reads CASTREVKAYNSPLHF. The CDR3 DNA follows: TGTGCCAGCACTAGGGAGGTTAAAGCCTATAATTCACCCCTCCACTTT.